This passage covers 27 T cell receptor beta chains from one sample sequenced in a study of PD-L1 blockade in urothelial cancer. The table came from immunoSEQ multiplex PCR; TCRdb's copy has only in-frame clones and leaves some out. The repertoire includes about 95,000 clones, around 86% of them detected once, and roughly 2% sits in the top ten. As for time point: pretreatment peripheral blood. The sample was PBMCs, taken around atezolizumab (anti-PD-L1) treatment. The receptors come from a man aged 55 to 69 with urothelial cancer.

The V call is TRBV9, the J call TRBJ1-4, with a weak D call TRBD1 (6 bases). V was pared by 4 bases and J by 7 bases, with 17 bases between. Looked up from germline, CDR1 is SGDLS and CDR2 is YYNGEE. There are 15 residues in the CDR3. The CDR3 nucleotides are TGTGCCAGCAGCCCCACCCCAGGGGTCGGTGAAAAACTGTTTTTT. The encoded protein is CASSPTPGVGEKLFF.

The rearrangement links TRBV6-5 to TRBJ1-3; D unresolved. The V gene lost 6 bases and the J gene lost 6 bases, with 6 bases spanning the gap. This CDR3 has 11 residues. CDR1 MNHEY and CDR2 SVGAGI come from the germline V gene. The CDR3 loop reads CASRETNTIYF. The CDR3 DNA reads TGTGCCAGCAGGGAGACAAACACCATATATTTT.

The genes are TRBV28 and TRBJ2-4; D may be TRBD1 (7 bases). This CDR3 is 14 amino acids long. V was cut by 6 bases and J by 8 bases, with 17 bases left in between. Per germline, CDR1 MDHEN and CDR2 SYDVKM. DNA for the CDR3: TGTGCCAGCAGCGTACCCAGGGGGGAGGACATTCAGTACTTC. It codes for CASSVPRGEDIQYF.

The V gene is TRBV5-1, the J gene TRBJ1-2; D is unclear. The germline CDR1 and CDR2 sequences are SGHRS and YFSETQ. Trimming shortened V by 1 base and J by 8 bases, and 21 bases separated the two germline ends. The CDR3 runs 16 residues. CDR3 region: CASSLLGAGVSGGYTF. CDR3 nucleotide sequence: TGCGCCAGCAGCTTGTTAGGCGCTGGAGTATCGGGAGGCTACACCTTC.

The J gene is TRBJ2-1, the V gene TRBV28, with 7 bases identical to TRBD2. V lost 4 bases to trimming and J lost 4 bases; unmatched junction nucleotides: 4. The CDR3 runs 14 residues. Germline-derived CDR1 and CDR2 are MDHEN and SYDVKM. The CDR3 DNA reads as TGTGCCAGCAGTTCATCGCGGGAGTACAATGAGCAGTTCTTC. Protein product: CASSSSREYNEQFF.

This rearrangement joins TRBV5-1 to TRBJ2-2; 10 nucleotides align to TRBD1. Trimming removed 3 bases from V and 0 bases from J; junction bases left unmatched: 2. This CDR3 has 16 amino acids. Germline values: CDR1 SGHRS, CDR2 YFSETQ. CDR3 in amino acids: CASSSGQGANTGELFF. CDR3 sequence (DNA): TGCGCCAGCAGCTCCGGACAGGGGGCGAACACCGGGGAGCTGTTTTTT.

The chain is built from TRBV5-8 and TRBJ2-2; 7 bases are shared with TRBD2. Germline CDR1 SGHTS, CDR2 YDEGEE. V trimming: 5 bases; J trimming: 8 bases; junction bases outside the gene matches: 6. The CDR3 sequence is 13 residues long. The CDR3 DNA is TGTGCCAGCAGGCTGAGCGGGACTGGGGAGCTGTTTTTT. Translating gives CASRLSGTGELFF.

This rearrangement joins TRBV9 to TRBJ1-1, with TRBD1 as a possible D gene (5 bases). The CDR3 totals 14 residues. Trimming took off 0 bases at V and 5 bases at J, with 11 bases between the two ends. Germline V gene data show CDR1 as SGDLS and CDR2 as YYNGEE. The CDR3 sequence is CASSVAGARTEAFF. The CDR3 DNA sequence: TGTGCCAGCAGCGTAGCTGGGGCACGGACTGAAGCTTTCTTT.

The V and J genes are TRBV10-3 and TRBJ2-7; 10 bases agree with TRBD2. After removal of 6 bases from V and 5 bases from J, the junction contained 13 bases not matched to a gene. CDR1 and CDR2 (germline): ENHRY, SYGVKD. The length of the CDR3 is 16 residues. The CDR3 protein is CAISGRGSGRADEQYF. The CDR3 DNA reads as TGTGCCATCAGCGGTCGGGGGAGCGGGAGGGCTGACGAGCAGTACTTC.

The chain recombines TRBV9 with TRBJ2-6; D not resolved. Trimming removed 2 bases at V and 1 base at J, with 4 bases between. Germline values: CDR1 SGDLS, CDR2 YYNGEE. The CDR3 has 14 residues. The CDR3 sequence: CASSVLSGANVLTF. The CDR3 DNA follows: TGTGCCAGCAGCGTTCTTTCTGGGGCCAACGTCCTGACTTTC.

This clone was picked up one time. This rearrangement joins TRBV2 to TRBJ2-7; TRBD2 agrees at 9 bases. Per the germline V gene, CDR1 is SNHLY and CDR2 is FYNNEI. The V gene end was trimmed by 8 bases and the J gene end by 7 bases; junction bases not matched to a gene: 18. The CDR3 is made up of 16 amino acids. The chain's CDR3 is CASPFIVAGVVKEQYF. The DNA for the CDR3 is TGTGCCAGCCCCTTCATAGTAGCGGGGGTGGTGAAAGAGCAGTACTTC. The entire variable domain, with the rest obtained from reference TRBV2 and TRBJ2-7, is as follows: EPEVTQTPSHQVTQMGQEVILRCVPISNHLYFYWYRQILGQKVEFLVSFYNNEISEKSEIFDDQFSVERPDGSNFTLKIRSTKLEDSAMYFCASPFIVAGVVKEQYFGPGTRLTVT.

The chain combines TRBV13 with TRBJ1-2; maybe TRBD1 (5 bases). V shed 5 bases and J shed 4 bases, with 20 bases lying between them. The germline CDR1 and CDR2 sequences are PRHDT and FYEKMQ (reference sequence). This CDR3 is 16 amino acids long. In nucleotides, the CDR3 is TGTGCCAGCAGCGCCTTTACCCCCTCAGGGCGCTATGGCTACACCTTC. Amino acid sequence: CASSAFTPSGRYGYTF.

The CDR3 DNA is TGCGCCAGCAGCCTCGACAGGGAGCAGTACTTC. It encodes CASSLDREQYF. V gene TRBV5-1 combines with J gene TRBJ2-7, with a tentative D call TRBD1 (6 bases). Trimming took off 4 bases at V and 7 bases at J, with 9 bases between the two ends. CDR3 size: 11 residues. Per the germline V gene, CDR1 is SGHRS and CDR2 is YFSETQ.

CDR3 DNA: TGTGCCAGCAGCCAGGGGGACATCTGGACTAACTATGGCTACACCTTC. This translates into CASSQGDIWTNYGYTF. V and J are TRBV14 and TRBJ1-2; tentatively, D is TRBD1 (6 bases). CDR3 length equals 16 residues. In germline, CDR1 is SGHDN, CDR2 FVKESK. V was trimmed by 3 bases and J by 0 bases, leaving 14 bases between them.

This chain links TRBV2 with TRBJ2-4; no clear D gene. Trimming shortened V by 4 bases and J by 5 bases, and 3 bases separated the two germline ends. Germline-derived CDR1 and CDR2 are SNHLY and FYNNEI. The CDR3 totals 11 residues. The CDR3 region has the DNA TGTGCCAGCAGTGCGGAAAACATTCAGTACTTC. It encodes CASSAENIQYF.

This clone was counted a few times. The chain joins TRBV2 to TRBJ1-1; 7 nucleotides line up with TRBD1. CDR1 is SNHLY and CDR2 is FYNNEI in the germline V gene. CDR3 length: 14 amino acids. The trim removed 7 bases at V and 5 bases at J, leaving 10 bases unmatched. The CDR3 region is CASKKRQGETEAFF. The CDR3 coding sequence is TGTGCCAGCAAAAAAAGACAGGGAGAGACTGAAGCTTTCTTT.

The rearrangement links TRBV10-3 to TRBJ2-5, with 12 bases aligning to TRBD2. J lost 0 bases, V lost 10 bases, and 3 bases had no gene match. Germline V gene lookup returns CDR1 ENHRY and CDR2 SYGVKD. This CDR3 has 14 amino acids. CDR3 nucleotide sequence: TGTGCCACTCGGACTAGCGGGGACCAAGAGACCCAGTACTTC. This encodes CATRTSGDQETQYF.

The CDR3 coding sequence is TGTGCCAGTAGTAAGGGGTTGGATACGCAGTATTTT. Its translation: CASSKGLDTQYF. The rearrangement links TRBV19 to TRBJ2-3, with D possibly being TRBD1 (5 bases). CDR3 length: 12 residues. Between the trimmed V and J ends, which lost 4 bases and 6 bases, there was a span of 8 bases. Germline V gene data show CDR1 as LNHDA and CDR2 as SQIVND (reference sequence).

J is TRBJ2-1 and V is TRBV19; D may be TRBD2 (6 bases). Germline V gives CDR1 LNHDA, CDR2 SQIVND (reference sequence). The CDR3 runs 20 residues. Trimming pared 4 bases from V and 4 bases from J, leaving 29 bases between. The CDR3 here is CASSKNRLRGRKRDYNEQFF. In DNA form, the CDR3 reads TGTGCCAGTAGTAAAAACCGCCTTCGAGGGAGGAAACGGGATTACAATGAGCAGTTCTTC.

This chain connects TRBV9 to TRBJ2-7; TRBD2 is a possible D gene (7 bases). Germline-derived CDR1 and CDR2 are SGDLS and YYNGEE. CDR3 size: 13 residues. The V and J ends lost 0 bases and 6 bases respectively, with 10 bases between them. The CDR3 region has the DNA TGTGCCAGCAGCGTAGAGGGGGGGGGCGAGCAGTACTTC. It translates to CASSVEGGGEQYF.

The V and J genes are TRBV2 and TRBJ2-2; 9 positions match TRBD1. V was pared by 4 bases and J by 0 bases, with 0 bases of the junction left unmatched. From germline, CDR1 is SNHLY and CDR2 FYNNEI. The CDR3 is 15 amino acids. The CDR3 coding sequence is TGTGCCAGCAGTGGACAGGGGGCGAACACCGGGGAGCTGTTTTTT. Its translation: CASSGQGANTGELFF.

V gene TRBV9 combines with J gene TRBJ1-6; TRBD1 matches 10 bases. Trimming removed 4 bases from V and 7 bases from J; junction bases left unmatched: 5. Germline CDR1 reads SGDLS; CDR2 reads YYNGEE. The CDR3 runs to 15 residues. CDR3 sequence (DNA): TGTGCCAGCAGCCCGGGGACAGGGGAAAATTCACCCCTCCACTTT. Protein: CASSPGTGENSPLHF.

The chain recombines TRBV19 with TRBJ2-7; 10 bases are shared with TRBD1. Germline V gene data show CDR1 as LNHDA and CDR2 as SQIVND (reference sequence). The CDR3 has 13 amino acids. V shed 3 bases and J 5 bases; nucleotides not matched to a gene: 1. The CDR3 here is CASSIGQGDEQYF. The CDR3 coding sequence is TGTGCCAGTAGTATTGGACAGGGGGACGAGCAGTACTTC.

J is TRBJ1-2 and V is TRBV6-1; D unresolved. Trimming took 2 bases from V and 2 from J, leaving 6 bases between them. The CDR3 sequence is 13 residues long. From germline, CDR1 is MNHNS and CDR2 SASEGT. The CDR3 protein is CASSETRNYGYTF. DNA of the CDR3: TGTGCCAGCAGTGAAACTAGAAACTATGGCTACACCTTC.

This chain uses TRBV2 with TRBJ1-2; the D gene is possibly TRBD1 (6 bases). V lost 2 bases and J lost 1, with 8 bases in between. Germline V lookup: CDR1 SNHLY, CDR2 FYNNEI. This CDR3 is 14 amino acids long. CDR3 in amino acids: CASSEQGNNYGYTF. CDR3 bases: TGTGCCAGCAGTGAACAGGGGAATAACTATGGCTACACCTTC.

The chain recombines TRBV18 with TRBJ2-1; 10 bases fit TRBD2. CDR1 is KGHSH, CDR2 LQKENI, per germline. V shed 4 bases and J 1 base; nucleotides not matched to a gene: 1. The CDR3 loop spans 15 amino acids. The CDR3 protein is CASSQREGSYNEQFF. The CDR3 nucleotides are TGTGCCAGCTCACAGCGGGAGGGGTCCTACAATGAGCAGTTCTTC.

The chain recombines TRBV2 with TRBJ1-2; tentative D call: TRBD1 (5 bases). The germline CDR1 and CDR2 sequences are SNHLY and FYNNEI. The length of the CDR3 is 14 residues. The V end lost 5 bases, the J end lost 6 bases, and 16 bases lay between the germline ends. CDR3 amino acids: CASSYLGTANGYTF. The DNA of the CDR3 is TGTGCCAGCAGTTATCTAGGGACTGCGAATGGCTACACCTTC.